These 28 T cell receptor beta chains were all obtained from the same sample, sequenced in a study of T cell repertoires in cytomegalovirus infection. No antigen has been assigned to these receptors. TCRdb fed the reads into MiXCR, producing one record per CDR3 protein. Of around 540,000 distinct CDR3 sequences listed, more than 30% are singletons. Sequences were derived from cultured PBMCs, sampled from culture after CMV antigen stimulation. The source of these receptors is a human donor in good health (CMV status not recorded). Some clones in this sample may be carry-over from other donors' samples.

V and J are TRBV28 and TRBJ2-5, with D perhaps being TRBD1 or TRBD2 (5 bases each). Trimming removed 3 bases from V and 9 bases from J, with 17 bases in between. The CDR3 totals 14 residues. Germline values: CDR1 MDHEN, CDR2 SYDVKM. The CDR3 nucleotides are TGTGCCAGCAGTTTCCCAGGGACCCGAAATCCCCAGTACTTC. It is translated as CASSFPGTRNPQYF. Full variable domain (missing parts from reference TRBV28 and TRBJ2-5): DVKVTQSSRYLVKRTGEKVFLECVQDMDHENMFWYRQDPGLGLRLIYFSYDVKMKEKGDIPEGYSVSREKKERFSLILESASTNQTSMYLCASSFPGTRNPQYFGPGTRLLVL.

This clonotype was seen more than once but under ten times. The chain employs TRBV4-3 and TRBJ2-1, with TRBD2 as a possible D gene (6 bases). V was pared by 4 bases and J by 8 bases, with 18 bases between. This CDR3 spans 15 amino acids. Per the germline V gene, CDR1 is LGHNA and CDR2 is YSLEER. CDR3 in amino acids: CASSPNTAGSDEQFF. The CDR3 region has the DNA TGCGCCAGCAGCCCCAATACCGCCGGGAGCGATGAGCAGTTCTTC.

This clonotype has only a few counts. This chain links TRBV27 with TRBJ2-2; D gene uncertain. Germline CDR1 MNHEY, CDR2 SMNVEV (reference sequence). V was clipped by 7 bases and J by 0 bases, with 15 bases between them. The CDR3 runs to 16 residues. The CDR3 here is CASTWISYANTGELFF. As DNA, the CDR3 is TGTGCCAGCACATGGATAAGCTACGCGAACACCGGGGAGCTGTTTTTT.

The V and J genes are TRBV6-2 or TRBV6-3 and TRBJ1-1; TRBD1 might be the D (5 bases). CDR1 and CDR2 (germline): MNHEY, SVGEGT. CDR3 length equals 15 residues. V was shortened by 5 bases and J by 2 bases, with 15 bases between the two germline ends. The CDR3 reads CASSPSGTANTEAFF. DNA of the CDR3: TGTGCCAGCAGTCCTTCCGGGACGGCCAACACTGAAGCTTTCTTT.

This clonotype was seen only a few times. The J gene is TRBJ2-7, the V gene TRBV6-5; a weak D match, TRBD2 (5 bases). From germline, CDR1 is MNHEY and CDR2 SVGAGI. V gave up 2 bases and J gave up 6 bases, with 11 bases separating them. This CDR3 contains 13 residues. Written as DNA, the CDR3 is TGTGCCAGCAGTTACGCACGGGGTAGCGAGCAGTACGTC. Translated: CASSYARGSEQYV.

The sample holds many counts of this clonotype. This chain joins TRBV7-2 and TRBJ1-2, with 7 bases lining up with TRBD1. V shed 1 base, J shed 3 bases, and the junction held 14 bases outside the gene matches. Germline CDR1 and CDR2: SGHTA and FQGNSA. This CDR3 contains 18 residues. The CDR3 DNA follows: TGTGCCAGCAGCTTAGATCTGGCAGGGGGTACTTCTCACTATGGCTACACCTTC. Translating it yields CASSLDLAGGTSHYGYTF.

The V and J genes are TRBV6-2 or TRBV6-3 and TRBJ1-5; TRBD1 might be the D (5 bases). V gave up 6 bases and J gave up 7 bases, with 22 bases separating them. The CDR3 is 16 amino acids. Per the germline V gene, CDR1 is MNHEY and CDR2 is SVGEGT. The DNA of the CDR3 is TGTGCCAGCAGCCGCATCTCGGGGGTCGGTGTACAGCCCCAGCATTTT. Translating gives CASSRISGVGVQPQHF.

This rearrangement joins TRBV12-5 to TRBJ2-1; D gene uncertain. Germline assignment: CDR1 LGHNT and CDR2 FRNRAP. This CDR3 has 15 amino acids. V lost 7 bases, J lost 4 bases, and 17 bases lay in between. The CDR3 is CASVFLCSVYNEQFF. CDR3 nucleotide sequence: TGTGCTAGTGTCTTTTTATGTTCTGTGTACAATGAGCAGTTCTTC.

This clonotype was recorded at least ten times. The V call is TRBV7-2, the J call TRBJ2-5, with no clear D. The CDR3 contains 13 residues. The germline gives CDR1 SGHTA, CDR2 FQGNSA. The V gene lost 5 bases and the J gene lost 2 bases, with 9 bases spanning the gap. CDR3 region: CASSLDGQETQYF. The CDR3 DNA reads TGTGCCAGCAGCCTGGACGGGCAAGAGACCCAGTACTTC.

The chain's CDR3 is CASVGFYNEQFF. CDR3 coding DNA: TGTGCCAGCGTGGGGTTCTACAATGAGCAGTTCTTC. The V gene is TRBV7-8, the J gene TRBJ2-1; D gene ambiguous. Trimming took 8 bases from V and 3 from J, leaving 8 bases between them. Germline assignment: CDR1 SGHVS and CDR2 FQNEAQ. CDR3 length: 12 amino acids.

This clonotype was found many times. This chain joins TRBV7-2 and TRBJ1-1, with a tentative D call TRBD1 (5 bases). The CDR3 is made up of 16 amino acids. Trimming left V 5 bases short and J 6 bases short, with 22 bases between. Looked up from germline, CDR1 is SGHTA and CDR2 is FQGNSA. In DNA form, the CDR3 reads TGTGCCAGCAGCAAAACAGGCCCGGCCATTTGGCCTGAAGCTTTCTTT. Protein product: CASSKTGPAIWPEAFF.

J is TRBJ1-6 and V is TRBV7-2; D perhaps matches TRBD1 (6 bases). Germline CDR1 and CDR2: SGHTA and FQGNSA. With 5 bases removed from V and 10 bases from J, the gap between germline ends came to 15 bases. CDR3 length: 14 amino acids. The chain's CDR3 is CASSGDLTGSPLHF. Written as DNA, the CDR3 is TGTGCCAGCAGCGGGGATTTGACAGGCTCACCCCTCCACTTT.

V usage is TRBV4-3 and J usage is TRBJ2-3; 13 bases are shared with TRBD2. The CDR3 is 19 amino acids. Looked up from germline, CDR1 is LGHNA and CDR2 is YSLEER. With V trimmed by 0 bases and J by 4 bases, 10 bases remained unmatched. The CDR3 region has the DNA TGCGCCAGCAGCCAAGATTTCTCGGGACTAGCGGGAACAGCAGATACGCAGTATTTT. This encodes CASSQDFSGLAGTADTQYF.

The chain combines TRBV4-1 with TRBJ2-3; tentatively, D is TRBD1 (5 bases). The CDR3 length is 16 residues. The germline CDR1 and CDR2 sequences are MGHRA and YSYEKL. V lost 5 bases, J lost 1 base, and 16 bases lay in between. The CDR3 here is CASSTLTDTGTDTQYF. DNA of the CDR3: TGCGCCAGCAGCACCCTGACAGACACGGGCACAGATACGCAGTATTTT.

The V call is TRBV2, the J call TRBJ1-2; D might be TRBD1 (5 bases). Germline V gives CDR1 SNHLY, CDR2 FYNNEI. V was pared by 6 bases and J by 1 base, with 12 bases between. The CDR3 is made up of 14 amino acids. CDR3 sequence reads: CASRSTVNNYGYTF. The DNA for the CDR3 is TGTGCCAGCAGATCGACAGTCAATAACTATGGCTACACCTTC.

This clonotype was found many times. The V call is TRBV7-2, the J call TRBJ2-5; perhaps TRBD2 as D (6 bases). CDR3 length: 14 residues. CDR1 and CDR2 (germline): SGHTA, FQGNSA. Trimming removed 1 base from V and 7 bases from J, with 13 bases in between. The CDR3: CASSLGGQGGTQYF. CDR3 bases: TGTGCCAGCAGCTTAGGAGGCCAGGGAGGGACCCAGTACTTC.

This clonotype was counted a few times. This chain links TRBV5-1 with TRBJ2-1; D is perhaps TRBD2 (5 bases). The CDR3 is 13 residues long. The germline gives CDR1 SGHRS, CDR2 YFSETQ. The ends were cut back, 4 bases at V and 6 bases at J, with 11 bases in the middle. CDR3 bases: TGCGCCAGCAGCCCCGGACTCATCAATGAGCAGTTCTTC. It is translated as CASSPGLINEQFF.

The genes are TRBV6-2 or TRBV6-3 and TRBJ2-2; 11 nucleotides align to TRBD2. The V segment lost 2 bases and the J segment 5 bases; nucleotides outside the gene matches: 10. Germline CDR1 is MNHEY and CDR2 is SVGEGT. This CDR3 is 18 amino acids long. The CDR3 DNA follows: TGTGCCAGCAGTTACGATAGCGGGAGGGCCGTACTTACCGGGGAGCTGTTTTTT. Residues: CASSYDSGRAVLTGELFF.

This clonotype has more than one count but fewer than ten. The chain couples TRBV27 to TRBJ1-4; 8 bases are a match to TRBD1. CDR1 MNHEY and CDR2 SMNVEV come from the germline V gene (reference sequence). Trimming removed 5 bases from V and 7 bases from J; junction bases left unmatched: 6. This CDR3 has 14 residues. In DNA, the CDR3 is TGTGCCAGCAGTATGACAGGGGACCCTGAAAAACTGTTTTTT. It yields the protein CASSMTGDPEKLFF. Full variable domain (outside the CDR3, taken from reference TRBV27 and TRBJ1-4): EAQVTQNPRYLITVTGKKLTVTCSQNMNHEYMSWYRQDPGLGLRQIYYSMNVEVTDKGDVPEGYKVSRKEKRNFPLILESPSPNQTSLYFCASSMTGDPEKLFFGSGTQLSVL.

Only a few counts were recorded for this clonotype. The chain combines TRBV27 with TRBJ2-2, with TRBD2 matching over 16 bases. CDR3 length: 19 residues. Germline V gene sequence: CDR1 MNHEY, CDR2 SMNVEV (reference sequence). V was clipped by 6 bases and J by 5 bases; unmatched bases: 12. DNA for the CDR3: TGTGCCAGCAGGCCGGGACTAGCGGGAGGGTTAGTCGGAACCGGGGAGCTGTTTTTT. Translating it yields CASRPGLAGGLVGTGELFF.

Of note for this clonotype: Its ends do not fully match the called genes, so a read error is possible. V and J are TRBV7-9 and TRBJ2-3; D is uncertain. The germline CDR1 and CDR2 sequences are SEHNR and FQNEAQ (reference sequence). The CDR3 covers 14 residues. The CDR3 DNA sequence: TGTGCCCGCAGCTTAGTAGGCCCCACAGATACGCAGTATTTT. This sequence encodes CARSLVGPTDTQYF.

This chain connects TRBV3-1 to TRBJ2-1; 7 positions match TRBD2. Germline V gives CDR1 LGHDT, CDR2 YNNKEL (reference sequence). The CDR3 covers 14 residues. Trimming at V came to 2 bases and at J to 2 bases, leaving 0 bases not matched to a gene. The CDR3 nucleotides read TGTGCCAGCAGCCAAAGCGGGACCTACAATGAGCAGTTCTTC. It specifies CASSQSGTYNEQFF.

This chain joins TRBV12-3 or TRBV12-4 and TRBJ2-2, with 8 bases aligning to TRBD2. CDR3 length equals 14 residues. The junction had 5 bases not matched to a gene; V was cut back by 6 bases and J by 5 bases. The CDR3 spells CASRSGSWTGELFF. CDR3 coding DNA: TGTGCCAGCAGGAGCGGGAGTTGGACCGGGGAGCTGTTTTTT.

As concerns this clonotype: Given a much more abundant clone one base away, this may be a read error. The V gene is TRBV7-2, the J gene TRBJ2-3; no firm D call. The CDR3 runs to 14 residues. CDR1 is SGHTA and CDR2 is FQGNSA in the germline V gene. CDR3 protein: CANSLDRLADTQYF. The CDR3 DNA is TGTGCCAACAGCTTAGACCGGTTGGCAGATACGCAGTATTTT.

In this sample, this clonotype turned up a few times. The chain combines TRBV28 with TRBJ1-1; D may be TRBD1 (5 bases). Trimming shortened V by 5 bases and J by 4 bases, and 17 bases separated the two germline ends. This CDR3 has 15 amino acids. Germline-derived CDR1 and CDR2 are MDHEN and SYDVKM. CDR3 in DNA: TGTGCCAGCAGTCGCCCCCAGGGAGGAAGCACTGAAGCTTTCTTT. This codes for CASSRPQGGSTEAFF.

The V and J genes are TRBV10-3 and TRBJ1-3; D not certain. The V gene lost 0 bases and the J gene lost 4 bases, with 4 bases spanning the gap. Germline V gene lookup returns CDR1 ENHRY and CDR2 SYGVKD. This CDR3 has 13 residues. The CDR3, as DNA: TGTGCCATCAGTGAGTCCGGGGGAAACACCATATATTTT. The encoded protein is CAISESGGNTIYF.

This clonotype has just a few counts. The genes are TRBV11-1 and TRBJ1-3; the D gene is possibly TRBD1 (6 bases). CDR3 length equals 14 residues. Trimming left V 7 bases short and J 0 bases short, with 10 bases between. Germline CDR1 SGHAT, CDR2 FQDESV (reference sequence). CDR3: CASTRDTSGNTIYF. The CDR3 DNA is TGTGCCAGCACCCGGGACACCTCTGGAAACACCATATATTTT. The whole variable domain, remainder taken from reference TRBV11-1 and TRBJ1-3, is EAEVAQSPRYKITEKSQAVAFWCDPISGHATLYWYRQILGQGPELLVQFQDESVVDDSQLPKDRFSAERLKGVDSTLKIQPAELGDSAMYLCASTRDTSGNTIYFGEGSWLTVV.

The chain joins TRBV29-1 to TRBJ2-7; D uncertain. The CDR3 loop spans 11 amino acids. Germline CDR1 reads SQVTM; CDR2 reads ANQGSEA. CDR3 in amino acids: CSPRQREVPCV. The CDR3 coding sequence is TGCAGCCCACGCCAAAGAGAGGTTCCGTGCGTC.